Described below is a single T cell receptor beta chain sequence and its context. Measured with immunoSEQ multiplex PCR; TCRdb has only the in-frame clones, and not every one. The sample contains hundreds of thousands of clones, approximately 90% of which appear only once. The source of the sample is a study of shared T cell receptors in the human thymus. Germline V lookup: CDR1 SGHRS, CDR2 YFSETQ. The CDR3 has 14 amino acids. Trimming removed 2 bases from V and 2 bases from J, with 8 bases in between. The same sample was also studied in work on human thymus T cells. Per that study: Corrective cardiac operations yielded the resected thymus tissue. Thymic and blood repertoires showed apparently biased V and J gene usage. There were highly overlapping thymic repertoires among unrelated individuals, as related research reported.

The chain employs TRBV5-1 and TRBJ1-5; possibly TRBD1 for D (6 bases). This clonotype originated in a boy younger than two with a congenital heart defect. The sequenced sample consisted of thymocytes. The CDR3 protein is CASSFRGGNQPQHF. In DNA, the CDR3 is TGCGCCAGCAGCTTCAGGGGAGGCAATCAGCCCCAGCATTTT. The full variable domain, its missing parts supplied by reference TRBV5-1 and TRBJ1-5, is KAGVTQTPRYLIKTRGQQVTLSCSPISGHRSVSWYQQTPGQGLQFLFEYFSETQRNKGNFPGRFSGRQFSNSRSEMNVSTLELGDSALYLCASSFRGGNQPQHFGDGTRLSIL.